This T cell receptor beta chain was identified during a study of blood T cell repertoires in COVID-19. The table came from immunoSEQ multiplex PCR; TCRdb's copy has only in-frame clones and leaves some out. The sample has 300,000 to 450,000 clones; around 87% are singletons. The J segment lost 1 base and the V segment lost 6 bases, leaving 10 bases of the junction unmatched. The V gene's germline CDR1 is LNHDA and CDR2 SQIVND (reference sequence). The CDR3 runs 16 residues. The rearrangement links TRBV19 to TRBJ1-1; 8 bases line up with TRBD1. Sequencing was performed on peripheral blood. This sequence was found in a woman aged 60-75 years with COVID-19, enrolled during active disease. The CDR3 nucleotides read TGTGCCAGTAGAAAGGTAGGGACAGGCGCGAACACTGAAGCTTTCTTT. It yields the protein CASRKVGTGANTEAFF.